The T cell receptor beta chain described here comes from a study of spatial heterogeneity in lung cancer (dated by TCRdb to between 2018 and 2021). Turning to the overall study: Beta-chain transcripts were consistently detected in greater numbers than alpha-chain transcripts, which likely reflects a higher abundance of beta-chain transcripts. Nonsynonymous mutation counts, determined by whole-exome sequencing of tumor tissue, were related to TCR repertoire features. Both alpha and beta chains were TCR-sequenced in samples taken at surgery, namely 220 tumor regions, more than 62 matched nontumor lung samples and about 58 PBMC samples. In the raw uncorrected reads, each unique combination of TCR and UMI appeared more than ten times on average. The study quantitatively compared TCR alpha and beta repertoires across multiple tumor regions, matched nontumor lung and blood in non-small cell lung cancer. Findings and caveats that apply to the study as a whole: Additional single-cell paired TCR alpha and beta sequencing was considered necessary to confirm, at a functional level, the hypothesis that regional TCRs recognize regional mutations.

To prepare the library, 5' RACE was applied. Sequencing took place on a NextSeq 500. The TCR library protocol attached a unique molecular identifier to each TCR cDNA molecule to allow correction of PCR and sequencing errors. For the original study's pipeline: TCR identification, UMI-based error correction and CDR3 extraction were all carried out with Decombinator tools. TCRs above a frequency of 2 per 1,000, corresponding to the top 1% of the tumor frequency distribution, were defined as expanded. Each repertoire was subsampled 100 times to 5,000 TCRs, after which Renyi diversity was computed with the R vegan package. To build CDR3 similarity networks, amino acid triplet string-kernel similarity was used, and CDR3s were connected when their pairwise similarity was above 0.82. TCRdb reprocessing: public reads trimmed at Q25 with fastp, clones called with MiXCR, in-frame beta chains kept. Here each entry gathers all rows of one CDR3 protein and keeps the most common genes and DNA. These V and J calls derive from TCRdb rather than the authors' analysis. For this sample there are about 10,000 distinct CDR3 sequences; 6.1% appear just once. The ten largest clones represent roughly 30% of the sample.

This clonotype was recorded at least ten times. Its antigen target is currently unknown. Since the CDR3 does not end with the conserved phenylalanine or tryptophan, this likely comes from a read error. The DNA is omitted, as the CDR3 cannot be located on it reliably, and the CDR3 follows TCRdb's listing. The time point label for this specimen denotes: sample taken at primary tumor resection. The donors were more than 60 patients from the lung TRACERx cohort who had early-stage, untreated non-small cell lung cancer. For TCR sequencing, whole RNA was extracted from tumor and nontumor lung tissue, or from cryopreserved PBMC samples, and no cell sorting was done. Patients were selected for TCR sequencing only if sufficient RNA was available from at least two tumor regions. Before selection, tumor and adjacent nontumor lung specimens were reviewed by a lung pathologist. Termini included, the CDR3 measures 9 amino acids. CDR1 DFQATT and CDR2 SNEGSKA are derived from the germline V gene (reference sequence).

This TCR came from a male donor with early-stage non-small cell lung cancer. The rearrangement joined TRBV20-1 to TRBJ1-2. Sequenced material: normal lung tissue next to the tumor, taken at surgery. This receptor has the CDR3 CSARGLTVI.